This TCR beta chain was documented in a study of blood T cell repertoires in COVID-19. Study information: The United States, Italy and Spain provided the acute and convalescent COVID-19 samples. T cells, B-cell-depleted T cells, or PBMCs supplied cDNA or gDNA.

Original data processing: Quantification of nucleated cells was approximated via reference gene primer amplification. Libraries were prepared by immunoSEQ multiplex PCR; TCRdb keeps only in-frame clonotypes and omits some of them. The V and J calls and clone size were taken over from that table, and D and trimming were inferred from the DNA. The sample carries 140,000 to 150,000 clones, more than 70% recorded once. CDR3 size: 18 residues. The V gene's germline CDR1 is MGHRA and CDR2 YSYEKL. V shed 0 bases and J 4 bases; nucleotides not matched to a gene: 13. Sequencing input: peripheral blood. The receptor was derived from a man aged 60 to 69 with active or convalescent COVID-19. V gene TRBV4-1 combines with J gene TRBJ1-2; TRBD1 matches 8 bases. The chain's CDR3 is CASSQDRGRQGARYGYTF. The CDR3 DNA is TGCGCCAGCAGCCAAGATCGGGGTCGGCAGGGGGCACGCTATGGCTACACCTTC.